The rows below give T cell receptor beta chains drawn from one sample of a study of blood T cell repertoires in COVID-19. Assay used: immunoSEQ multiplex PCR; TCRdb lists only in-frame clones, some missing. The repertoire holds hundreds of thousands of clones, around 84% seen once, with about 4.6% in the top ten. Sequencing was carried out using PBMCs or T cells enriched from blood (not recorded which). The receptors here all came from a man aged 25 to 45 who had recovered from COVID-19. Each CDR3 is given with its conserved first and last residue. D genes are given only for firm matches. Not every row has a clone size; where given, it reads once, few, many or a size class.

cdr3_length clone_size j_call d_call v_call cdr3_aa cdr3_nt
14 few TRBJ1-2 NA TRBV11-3 CASSLVSTEYGYTF TGTGCCAGCAGCTTAGTCAGTACAGAGTATGGCTACACCTTC
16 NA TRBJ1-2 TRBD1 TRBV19 CASSMYPGQGYYGYTF TGTGCCAGTAGTATGTATCCGGGACAGGGCTACTATGGCTACACCTTC
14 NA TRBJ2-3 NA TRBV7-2 CASSLAAGTYTQYF TGTGCCAGCAGCTTAGCGGCAGGGACATATACGCAGTATTTT
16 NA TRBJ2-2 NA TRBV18 CASSPIAAPNTGELFF TGTGCCAGCTCACCTATTGCGGCTCCGAACACCGGGGAGCTGTTTTTT
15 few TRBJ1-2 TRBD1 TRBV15 CATSSQRQGHYGYTF TGTGCCACCAGCAGTCAACGACAGGGGCACTATGGCTACACCTTC
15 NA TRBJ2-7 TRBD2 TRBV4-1 CASSRGGMSSYEQYF TGCGCCAGCAGCCGGGGAGGGATGTCGTCCTACGAGCAGTACTTC
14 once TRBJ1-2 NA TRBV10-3 CAISESWTHLGYTF TGTGCCATCAGTGAGTCCTGGACTCATCTCGGCTACACCTTC
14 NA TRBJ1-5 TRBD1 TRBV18 CASSPNRGDQPQHF TGTGCCAGCTCACCGAACAGGGGCGATCAGCCCCAGCATTTT
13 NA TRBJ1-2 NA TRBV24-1 CATSDGWGDGYTF TGTGCCACCAGTGACGGATGGGGAGATGGCTACACCTTC
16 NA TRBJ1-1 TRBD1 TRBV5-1 CASRYSGTGVATEAFF TGCGCCAGCAGGTACTCCGGGACAGGGGTGGCCACTGAAGCTTTCTTT
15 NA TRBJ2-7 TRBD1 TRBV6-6 CASSYDRGQTYEQYF TGTGCCAGCAGTTACGACAGGGGACAAACCTACGAGCAGTACTTC
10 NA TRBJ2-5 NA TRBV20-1 CSARSGTQYF TGCAGTGCGCGTAGCGGGACCCAGTACTTC
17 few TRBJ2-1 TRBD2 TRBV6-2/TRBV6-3 CASSFELRGVSYNEQFF TGTGCCAGCAGTTTCGAACTGCGGGGGGTCTCCTACAATGAGCAGTTCTTC
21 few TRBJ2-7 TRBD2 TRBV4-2 CASSQDLAPWASGAGTYEQYF TGTGCCAGCAGCCAAGATTTGGCCCCATGGGCTAGCGGGGCGGGAACCTACGAGCAGTACTTC
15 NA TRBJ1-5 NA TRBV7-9 CASSLAGLGGQPQHF TGTGCCAGCAGCTTAGCGGGTCTGGGGGGGCAGCCCCAGCATTTT
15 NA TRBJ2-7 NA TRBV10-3 CAISDFDLLSYEQYF TGTGCCATCAGTGATTTCGACTTACTCTCCTACGAGCAGTACTTC
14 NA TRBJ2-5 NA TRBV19 CASSTQRFRETQYF TGTGCCAGTAGTACCCAGCGGTTCCGAGAGACCCAGTACTTC
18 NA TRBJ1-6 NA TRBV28 CASSLVEPAGYYNSPLHF TGTGCCAGCAGTTTAGTTGAGCCGGCAGGGTACTATAATTCACCCCTCCACTTT
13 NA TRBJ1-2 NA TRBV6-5 CASTDSPGYGYTF TGTGCCAGCACGGATTCACCAGGGTATGGCTACACCTTC
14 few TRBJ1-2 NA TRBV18 CASSLFAEIDGYTF TGTGCCAGCTCACTCTTTGCCGAGATCGATGGCTACACCTTC
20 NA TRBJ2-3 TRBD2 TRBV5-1 CASSSLGTSGRAVGTDTQYF TGCGCCAGCAGCTCCCTCGGGACTAGCGGGAGGGCCGTGGGTACAGATACGCAGTATTTT
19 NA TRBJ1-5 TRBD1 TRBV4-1 CASSRSSGQGKEQNQPQHF TGCGCCAGCAGCCGAAGCTCGGGACAGGGGAAGGAGCAGAATCAGCCCCAGCATTTT
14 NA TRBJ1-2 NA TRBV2 CASTQRGRDYGYTF TGTGCCAGCACCCAGCGGGGGCGGGACTATGGCTACACCTTC
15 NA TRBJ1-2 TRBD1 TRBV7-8 CASSPDRGYRDGYTF TGTGCCAGCAGCCCAGACAGGGGGTATAGGGATGGCTACACCTTC
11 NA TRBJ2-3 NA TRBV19 CASSMTSTQYF TGTGCCAGTAGTATGACAAGTACGCAGTATTTT
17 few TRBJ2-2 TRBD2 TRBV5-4 CASSSPPGLAGAGELFF TGTGCCAGCAGCTCGCCACCGGGACTAGCGGGGGCCGGGGAGCTGTTTTTT
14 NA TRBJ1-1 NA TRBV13 CASSLDRVNTEAFF TGTGCCAGCAGCCTAGACAGAGTGAACACTGAAGCTTTCTTT
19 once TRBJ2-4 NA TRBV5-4 CASSFAQQGSGLDLNIQYF TGTGCCAGCAGCTTTGCCCAACAGGGGTCGGGACTAGACTTAAACATTCAGTACTTC
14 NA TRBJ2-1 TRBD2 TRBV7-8 CASSLGGRSIEQFF TGTGCCAGCAGCTTGGGCGGGAGGAGCATAGAGCAGTTCTTC
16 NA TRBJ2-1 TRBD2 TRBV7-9 CASSPIAGPASNEQFF TGTGCCAGCAGTCCAATAGCGGGACCTGCTAGCAATGAGCAGTTCTTC
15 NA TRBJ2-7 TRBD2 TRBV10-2 CASDPGGLGPYEQYF TGCGCCAGCGACCCCGGGGGACTAGGGCCTTACGAGCAGTACTTC
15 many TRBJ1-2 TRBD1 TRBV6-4 CASSAQRTGASVYTF TGTGCCAGCAGCGCTCAGAGGACAGGGGCATCGGTCTACACCTTC
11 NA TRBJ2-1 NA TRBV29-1 CSVVPGREQFF TGCAGCGTTGTCCCGGGTCGGGAGCAGTTCTTC
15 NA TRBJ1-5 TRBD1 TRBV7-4 CASIGGQGAGQPQHF TGTGCCAGCATAGGGGGCCAGGGGGCAGGACAGCCCCAGCATTTT
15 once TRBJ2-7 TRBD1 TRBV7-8 CASSYDRGIGYEQYF TGTGCCAGCAGCTACGACAGGGGGATAGGTTACGAGCAGTACTTC
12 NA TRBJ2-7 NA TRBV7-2 CASSPSSYEQYF TGTGCCAGCAGCCCGAGCTCCTACGAGCAGTACTTC
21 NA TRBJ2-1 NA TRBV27 CASSSLPWSNEATRSYNEQFF TGTGCCAGCAGTTCCCTCCCATGGTCTAACGAAGCGACGCGCTCCTACAATGAGCAGTTCTTC
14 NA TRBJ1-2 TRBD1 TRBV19 CASSIGTGNYGYTF TGTGCCAGTAGTATTGGGACAGGGAACTATGGCTACACCTTC
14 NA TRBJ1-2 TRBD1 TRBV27 CASSPPTGYYGYTF TGTGCCAGCAGTCCCCCGACAGGGTACTATGGCTACACCTTC
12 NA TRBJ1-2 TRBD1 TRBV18 CASSRQGHGYTF TGTGCCAGCTCACGACAGGGGCATGGCTACACCTTC
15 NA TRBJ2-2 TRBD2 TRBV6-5 CASSWGLAGTGELFF TGTGCCAGCAGTTGGGGACTAGCGGGCACCGGGGAGCTGTTTTTT
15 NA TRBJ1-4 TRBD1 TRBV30 CAWRDRRGSDEKLFF TGTGCCTGGAGGGACAGGAGAGGTTCGGATGAAAAACTGTTTTTT
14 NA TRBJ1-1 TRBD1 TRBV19 CASSMFGGQAEAFF TGTGCCAGTAGTATGTTTGGCGGACAGGCTGAAGCTTTCTTT
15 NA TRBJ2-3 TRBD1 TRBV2 CASRIGTGGTDTQYF TGTGCCAGCAGGATCGGGACAGGGGGCACAGATACGCAGTATTTT